This TCR beta chain was sequenced during a study of cytomegalovirus exposure and HLA in healthy donors. Vbeta (60) and Jbeta (13) primers were used in the PCR. The repertoire was sequenced with immunoSEQ multiplex PCR; TCRdb's copy has only in-frame clones and lacks some. The table records 120,000 or so clones, 15% of them present only once. The specimen sequenced was PBMCs. The receptor was derived from a young woman in good health and CMV-seronegative.

The CDR3 coding sequence is TGTGCCAGCAGCTTGGGGACAGAGTCGTTCTACGAGCAGTACTTC. Its protein product is CASSLGTESFYEQYF. The V call is TRBV5-4, the J call TRBJ2-7; TRBD1 might be the D (6 bases). Germline V lookup: CDR1 SGHNT, CDR2 YYREEE (reference sequence). The CDR3 totals 15 residues. V lost 0 bases and J 3 bases, leaving 13 bases between the germline ends.